This T cell receptor beta chain comes out of a study of identical twins. TCRdb re-analysed the 5' RACE reads in MiXCR, keeping a single row per CDR3 protein. The sample has over 500,000 distinct CDR3 sequences; under 25% are singletons. This CDR3 has 13 residues. The germline V and J ends were trimmed by 3 bases and 4 bases, with 9 bases remaining between them. Germline CDR1 MGHDK, CDR2 SYGVNS. These data were also filed under a second study, of T cells expressing NK-cell markers. This second report adds: Several donors likewise had their CD3+CD56-NKG2C+ fraction led by these clonotypes.

The chain carries TRBV25-1 and TRBJ2-5; a weak D match, TRBD2 (5 bases). The sequenced material came from CD4+ T cells sorted from blood. The clonotype originates from a woman aged 18-29 years in good health. DNA for the CDR3: TGTGCCAGCAGTGAGACGGGAACAGAGACCCAGTACTTC. It encodes CASSETGTETQYF.